A selection of T cell receptor beta chains follows, all from one sample in a study of beta chain features in type 1 diabetes. TCRdb's table, derived via immunoSEQ multiplex PCR, lists solely in-frame clones and lacks some. The sample has roughly 450,000 clones, about an eighth seen once. The sequencing input was naive CD4+ T cells from blood. The receptors here all came from a woman aged 18-29 years in good health. Both conserved end residues are part of each CDR3. A D gene is named only where the DNA matches it firmly. The size of a clone is reported for some rows only, either as once, few or many, or as a class for expanded clones.

J gene	clone size	V gene	D gene	CDR3 DNA	CDR3 protein
TRBJ1-2	few	TRBV28	TRBD1	TGTGCCAGCAGTCTGGACAGGGACTATGGCTACACCTTC	CASSLDRDYGYTF
TRBJ2-5	few	TRBV7-6	TRBD2	TGTGCCAGCAGCTTAGGCATGCTAGCGGGAGGTCCGCAAGAGACCCAGTACTTC	CASSLGMLAGGPQETQYF
TRBJ2-7	few	TRBV30	TRBD2	TGTGCCTGGACCCTCGGTCGGACTAGCGGGAGGTCCTACGAGCAGTACTTC	CAWTLGRTSGRSYEQYF
TRBJ1-2	few	TRBV7-8	TRBD1	TGTGCCAGCAGCGTCCGGACAGGGCCGCGGACATATGGCTACACCTTC	CASSVRTGPRTYGYTF
TRBJ2-3	few	TRBV6-1	.	TGTGCCAGCAGGGCGACAGGATTGACAGATACGCAGTATTTT	CASRATGLTDTQYF
TRBJ1-1	.	TRBV29-1	.	TGCAGCGTTGAAGAATCAAGGTCTAGAGCTTTCTTT	CSVEESRSRAFF
TRBJ1-1	few	TRBV30	.	TGTGCCTGGAGCCGGTGGACTGAAGCTTTCTTT	CAWSRWTEAFF
TRBJ2-1	.	TRBV7-2	.	TGTGCCAGCAGCTTAAGCTGGAATGAGCAGTTCTTC	CASSLSWNEQFF
TRBJ1-2	.	TRBV7-9	TRBD1	TGTGCCAGCAGCTTAGGATCCAGACAGGGTGTATTTGGCTATGGCTACACCTTC	CASSLGSRQGVFGYGYTF
TRBJ2-1	few	TRBV12-5	TRBD1	TGTGCTAGTGGTTCAACTGGACAGGGGGCTAATGAGCAGTTCTTC	CASGSTGQGANEQFF
TRBJ2-2	.	TRBV7-8	.	TGTGCCAGCAGTCGAAGGTTGGGGAACACCGGGGAGCTGTTTTTT	CASSRRLGNTGELFF
TRBJ2-3	.	TRBV12-5	TRBD1	TGTGCTAGTGGTTTGGGACAGGGAGTCACAGATACGCAGTATTTT	CASGLGQGVTDTQYF
TRBJ1-4	few	TRBV7-9	.	TGTGCCAGCACCATCCTCAAGCGAGAAAAACTGTTTTTT	CASTILKREKLFF
TRBJ2-3	.	TRBV18	TRBD1	TGTGCCAGCTCACCGCGTACAGGGGGCTCTACAGATACGCAGTATTTT	CASSPRTGGSTDTQYF
TRBJ2-3	.	TRBV7-9	TRBD1	TGTGCCAGCAGCTTAAACCGGGGACAGGGGAGAGATACGCAGTATTTT	CASSLNRGQGRDTQYF